The clone carrying this T cell receptor (beta chain) was counted at least ten times. Trimming took off 1 base at V and 5 bases at J, with 3 bases between the two ends. Germline-derived CDR1 and CDR2 are SGHTA and FQGNSA. This CDR3 contains 11 residues. The source of the sample is a study of T cells of healthy individuals. TCRdb called the 5' RACE reads again in MiXCR, with one record for every CDR3 protein. The sample carries around 53,000 distinct CDR3 sequences, over 12% recorded once. The clonotype was recovered from a human donor in good health. This chain uses TRBV7-2 with TRBJ2-7; D call uncertain. This chain's CDR3 is CASSLVHEQYF. The CDR3 coding sequence is TGTGCCAGCAGCTTAGTCCACGAGCAGTACTTC.